The 5 T cell receptor beta chains below come from one sample, sequenced in a study of T cells in Graves' hyperthyroidism and ophthalmopathy. RNA transcripts provided the source from which TCR beta CDR3 regions were amplified. In the first-round RT-PCR of the TCR CDR3, the HTBI primer set was used. Each CDR3 protein is one row after TCRdb ran MiXCR on the multiplex PCR reads. The table shows hundreds of thousands of distinct CDR3 sequences, with around 15% occurring only once. The sample comprised blood. The source is a woman aged 60 to 75 with Graves' ophthalmopathy.

In its sample, this clonotype was seen a few times. The chain joins TRBV6-1 to TRBJ2-5, with D possibly matching TRBD2 (5 bases). V was cut by 6 bases and J by 9 bases, with 20 bases left in between. The CDR3 has 14 amino acids. Germline CDR1 is MNHNS and CDR2 is SASEGT. CDR3 amino acids: CASRPGGSPGAQYF. The CDR3, as DNA: TGTGCCAGCAGGCCCGGAGGTAGCCCCGGGGCCCAGTACTTC.

This clonotype was seen repeatedly, ten times or more. The V gene is TRBV6-1, the J gene TRBJ2-2; D not resolved. The CDR3 sequence is 15 residues long. The germline V gene encodes CDR1 MNHNS and CDR2 SASEGT. V was shortened by 1 base and J by 6 bases, with 12 bases between the two germline ends. In nucleotides, the CDR3 is TGTGCCAGCAGTGAAGGTAGCAGGTACGCCGGGGAGCTGTTTTTT. It codes for CASSEGSRYAGELFF.

This clonotype was seen a few times. The J gene is TRBJ2-3, the V gene TRBV19, with TRBD2 identical over 14 bases. Trimming removed 5 bases from V and 3 bases from J; junction bases left unmatched: 4. The germline V gene encodes CDR1 LNHDA and CDR2 SQIVND (reference sequence). CDR3 size: 16 residues. CDR3 coding DNA: TGTGCCAGTAGTCTCCGGACTAGCGGGAGGACAGATACGCAGTATTTT. Amino acids: CASSLRTSGRTDTQYF.

This clonotype appeared many times. The CDR3 reads CSARIPDRGYEQYF. DNA of the CDR3: TGCAGTGCGCGAATACCCGACAGGGGCTACGAGCAGTACTTC. V gene TRBV20-1 combines with J gene TRBJ2-7, with TRBD1 matching 8 bases. In germline, CDR1 is DFQATT, CDR2 SNEGSKA (reference sequence). J lost 3 bases, V lost 6 bases, and 10 bases had no gene match. There are 14 residues in the CDR3.

This clonotype has a count of ten or more. The chain links TRBV12-3 or TRBV12-4 to TRBJ2-7; 8 bases fit TRBD1. This CDR3 has 12 amino acids. J lost 4 bases, V lost 7 bases, and 3 bases had no gene match. CDR3 sequence reads: CASTGQGYEQYF. CDR3 nucleotides: TGTGCCAGCACCGGACAGGGTTACGAGCAGTACTTC.